This T cell receptor (beta chain) is from a study of OX40 agonist ivuxolimab in advanced cancers. In the study overall: Patients' therapy was ivuxolimab, an antibody that acts as an agonist of OX40 (CD134).

Repertoires were generated with immunoSEQ multiplex PCR, while TCRdb's copy carries only in-frame clones and drops some. The sample records 45,000 to 70,000 clones, approximately 90% being singletons. There are 17 residues in the CDR3. Trimming cost V 1 base and J 0 bases, with 12 bases left between them. The germline V gene has CDR1 SGHVS and CDR2 FNYEAQ. The V and J genes are TRBV7-6 and TRBJ1-4, with D possibly matching TRBD1 (6 bases). The sequenced sample was CD4+ or CD8+ T cells sorted from blood, obtained in a trial of the OX40 agonist ivuxolimab. The clonotype was recovered from an adult with an advanced solid tumor such as melanoma, head and neck, liver or kidney cancer. This CDR3 is CASSLGTDYATNEKLFF. CDR3 sequence (DNA): TGTGCCAGCAGCTTAGGGACAGATTATGCAACTAATGAAAAACTGTTTTTT.